Listed below are T cell receptor beta chains from one sample, sequenced in a study of PD-1 blockade in classical Hodgkin lymphoma. Repertoires were generated with immunoSEQ multiplex PCR, while TCRdb's copy carries only in-frame clones and drops some. The sample holds about 27,000 clones; 78% are singletons and the top ten take around a third. The sample was peripheral blood mononuclear cells (PBMCs), taken before the second cycle of nivolumab. The origin of the receptors is a human donor with classical Hodgkin lymphoma. CDR3s leave out the opening cysteine and the closing phenylalanine or tryptophan. The order of the fields is J gene, D gene, V gene, CDR3 protein. The D gene is left open where the match is weak.

TRBJ2-2 TRBD2 TRBV4-1 ASSQDLFGLAFTGELF
TRBJ1-2 . TRBV5-1 ASGQGYGYT
TRBJ2-5 . TRBV19 ASKSRDGTQY
TRBJ1-1 . TRBV11-3 ASSRQARTEAF
TRBJ1-5 . TRBV6-4 ASSTDRDQPQH
TRBJ1-2 . TRBV5-4 ASSFGQAYGYT
TRBJ2-7 . TRBV11-2 ASSLGLDSYEQY
TRBJ1-3 . TRBV6-6 ASSRAGEGNTIY
TRBJ2-6 . TRBV7-9 ASSPYEGSGANVLT
TRBJ1-6 TRBD1 TRBV6-6 ASRAGTGASPLH
TRBJ2-1 TRBD1 TRBV9 ASSTRQGPYNEQF
TRBJ2-5 . TRBV11-2 ASSVQESRGETQY
TRBJ2-7 TRBD1 TRBV9 ASSVASGTGSGFAYEQY
TRBJ1-1 . TRBV2 ASRADSTNTEAF
TRBJ2-3 . TRBV15 ATSRVDRSTDTQY
TRBJ2-5 . TRBV6-1 ASSEFPTPGETQY
TRBJ2-5 . TRBV19 ASSISNQETQY